Shown below are 5 T cell receptor beta chains from a single sample sequenced in a study of radiation and T cells in renal cell carcinoma. Assay used: immunoSEQ multiplex PCR; TCRdb lists only in-frame clones, some missing. Here the sample spans some 150,000 clones, 83% being singletons. Time point given: baseline pretreatment blood. Treatment here: 15 Gy SBRT to primary tumor, nephrectomy 4 weeks later. The starting material was blood, obtained from a patient whose treatment included radiotherapy and nephrectomy. The origin of the receptors is a woman in her 50s with renal cell carcinoma.

The J gene is TRBJ2-3, the V gene TRBV2; D possibly uses TRBD1 or TRBD2 (6 bases each). V dropped 6 bases and J dropped 0 bases, with 16 bases sitting between them. The length of the CDR3 is 16 residues. The germline gives CDR1 SNHLY, CDR2 FYNNEI. The DNA for the CDR3 is TGTGCCAGCAGAAACACGAGGGGGACTAGCACAGATACGCAGTATTTT. It specifies CASRNTRGTSTDTQYF.

J is TRBJ2-6 and V is TRBV28; D not resolved. V was trimmed by 3 bases and J by 0 bases, leaving 9 bases between them. The CDR3 extends over 16 amino acids. In germline, CDR1 is MDHEN, CDR2 SYDVKM. The CDR3 DNA follows: TGTGCCAGCAGTTTTAGCCGAGCCTCTGGGGCCAACGTCCTGACTTTC. Translated: CASSFSRASGANVLTF.

This clone was observed a handful of times. The rearrangement links TRBV5-1 to TRBJ2-7; D call uncertain. Germline values: CDR1 SGHRS, CDR2 YFSETQ. V dropped 1 base and J dropped 3 bases, with 11 bases sitting between them. The CDR3 extends over 14 amino acids. Written as DNA, the CDR3 is TGCGCCAGCAGCTTGACAGTCCCGGGCTACGAGCAGTACTTC. Protein product: CASSLTVPGYEQYF.

This chain's CDR3 is CASSQVAAANQPQHF. In DNA form, the CDR3 reads TGCGCCAGCAGCCAAGTCGCGGCCGCCAATCAGCCCCAGCATTTT. The genes are TRBV4-3 and TRBJ1-5; no firm D call. The CDR3 is 15 amino acids. CDR1 is LGHNA and CDR2 is YSLEER in the germline V gene. V was clipped by 1 base and J by 3 bases, with 10 bases between them.

The V and J genes are TRBV11-2 and TRBJ2-7, with 7 bases that match TRBD1. The ends lost 7 bases at V and 1 base at J; junction bases unmatched: 4. The CDR3 runs 13 residues. Germline-derived CDR1 and CDR2 are SGHAT and FQNNGV. CDR3 coding DNA: TGTGCCAGCAACGTACAGGGGTCCTACGAGCAGTACTTC. Protein sequence: CASNVQGSYEQYF.